A selection of T cell receptor beta chains follows, all from one sample in a study of regulatory T cells in long-lasting Graves disease. TCRdb itself ran the multiplex PCR reads through MiXCR, one entry per CDR3 protein. The table lists 300,000 or so distinct CDR3 sequences, about 19% of them singletons. The starting material was peripheral blood mononuclear cells (PBMCs), obtained when the disease was refractory, from a patient treated with antithyroid drugs. Receptors originate from a female donor with Graves disease. Each CDR3 is given with its conserved first and last residue. D genes are given only for firm matches. Some rows have no size entry. The others give once, few or many, or a class for an expanded clone.

j_gene	abundance	d_gene	v_gene	CDR3nt	CDR3aa
TRBJ2-7	.	TRBD1	TRBV6-1	TGTGCCAGCAGTGAGTATTTGGGACAGGCCTACGAGCAGTACTTC	CASSEYLGQAYEQYF
TRBJ2-2	many	.	TRBV7-8	TGTGCCAGCAGCTTAAGGAACACCGGGGAGCTGTTTTTT	CASSLRNTGELFF
TRBJ2-2	many	.	TRBV28	TGTGCCAGCAGTTTATCCGGGGGACCCGGGGAGCTGTTTTTT	CASSLSGGPGELFF
TRBJ1-2	.	TRBD1	TRBV20-1	TGCAGTGGCAGGGGGAACTATGGCTACACCTTC	CSGRGNYGYTF
TRBJ1-4	many	.	TRBV20-1	TGCAGTGCTCGAACGCCAGCCGACGGATATGAAAAACTGTTTTTT	CSARTPADGYEKLFF
TRBJ1-1	many	.	TRBV7-3	TGTGCCAGCAGCTTAAAAAGGGACCCGGTAGGGCAGAACACTGAAGCTTTCTTT	CASSLKRDPVGQNTEAFF
TRBJ2-6	.	.	TRBV30	TGTGCCTGGGGGGTCTCTGGGGCCAACGTCCTGACTTTC	CAWGVSGANVLTF
TRBJ2-7	many	.	TRBV6-2/TRBV6-3	TGTGCCAGCAGTTACGGGATGAGGACCTACGAGCAGTACTTC	CASSYGMRTYEQYF
TRBJ1-5	many	TRBD1	TRBV27	TGTGCCAGCCGGGACAGGGGAATTATCAATCAGCCCCAGCATTTT	CASRDRGIINQPQHF
TRBJ1-1	.	.	TRBV7-9	TGTGCCAGCAGCTTAGCGGGGGCGCTGAACACTGAAGCTTTCTTT	CASSLAGALNTEAFF
TRBJ1-2	few	.	TRBV6-2/TRBV6-3	TGTGCCAGTCTGGACCCCAGCGTCTATGGCTACACCTTC	CASLDPSVYGYTF
TRBJ1-1	.	TRBD1	TRBV6-1	TGTGCCAGCAGGGTCAGGGGGAGCACTGAAGCTTTCTTT	CASRVRGSTEAFF
TRBJ2-7	many	.	TRBV10-3	TGTGCCATCAGTGAGTCTAAGTACGAGCAGTACTTC	CAISESKYEQYF
TRBJ1-2	many	.	TRBV12-3/TRBV12-4	TGTGCCAGCCATGGGGCGAGTGGCAGGGACTATGGCTACACCTTC	CASHGASGRDYGYTF
TRBJ1-1	many	.	TRBV5-1	TGCGCCAACCGGGAGTACACTGAAGCTTTCTTT	CANREYTEAFF
TRBJ2-5	.	.	TRBV5-1	TGCGCCAGCAGCTTTGCACAGGAATACCAAGAGACCCAGTACTTC	CASSFAQEYQETQYF
TRBJ1-6	.	TRBD1	TRBV9	TGTGCCAGCAGCGTCGGGCAGGGGGGTTCACCCCTCCACTTT	CASSVGQGGSPLHF
TRBJ1-1	few	.	TRBV2	TGTGCCAGCAGCCAAAGAGGCCGGTCGAGGACTGAAGCTTTCTTT	CASSQRGRSRTEAFF
TRBJ1-1	many	.	TRBV24-1	TGTGCCACCATCGGGGGGACCGGGAACACTGAAGCTTTCTTT	CATIGGTGNTEAFF
TRBJ1-1	many	.	TRBV27	TGTGCCAGCAGGGCGCGGGCAGGACTGAACACTGAAGCTTTCTTT	CASRARAGLNTEAFF
TRBJ1-4	.	.	TRBV5-5	TGTGCCAGCAGCTTGCGGTTCTATCCAGGGGCTAATGAAAAACTGTTTTTT	CASSLRFYPGANEKLFF
TRBJ2-1	.	TRBD2	TRBV15	TGTGCCACCAGCAGATTAGCGGGAGAGCAGTTCTTC	CATSRLAGEQFF
TRBJ1-2	many	.	TRBV20-1	TGCAGTGCTAGAGATCCGTCAGGACCTAACTATGGCTACACCTTC	CSARDPSGPNYGYTF
TRBJ2-5	few	.	TRBV24-1	TGTGCCACCAGTGATTCGGGTGTGCAAGAGACCCAGTACTTC	CATSDSGVQETQYF
TRBJ1-5	few	TRBD1	TRBV7-3	TGTGCCAGCAGCTTAGGTCTTAAGGACAGGGGTATTCAGCCCCAGCATTTT	CASSLGLKDRGIQPQHF
TRBJ1-2	few	.	TRBV7-6	TGTGCCAGCAGCAGTCCGGGACACCCTTCTAAGACCTTC	CASSSPGHPSKTF
TRBJ1-6	few	TRBD1	TRBV5-1	TGCGCCAGCAGGGACAGGGGGATTAATTCACCCCTCCACTTT	CASRDRGINSPLHF
TRBJ1-4	few	.	TRBV4-3	TGCGCCAGCAGCCAAGATAGTGGGATAACTAATGAAAAACTGTTTTTT	CASSQDSGITNEKLFF
TRBJ2-4	.	TRBD1	TRBV20-1	TGCAGTGCTCTCGGGACAGGGAGAGGAGGGGGGAGAGGGCCCAAAAACATTCAGTACTTC	CSALGTGRGGGRGPKNIQYF
TRBJ1-1	few	.	TRBV5-5	TGTGCCAGCAGCTTGGGGATGGCCGAAGCTTTCTTT	CASSLGMAEAFF
TRBJ1-1	few	TRBD1	TRBV7-6	TGTGCCACCATCGACAGGGGGCGAATCCCGAACACTGAAGCTTTCTTT	CATIDRGRIPNTEAFF
TRBJ2-5	many	.	TRBV29-1	TGCAGCGTTGGAGGGCGCGCGAAAGAGACCCAGTACTTC	CSVGGRAKETQYF
TRBJ2-2	many	.	TRBV5-1	TGCGCCAGCAGCTTGGGGCGCCCGGAGGGGACCGGGGAGCTGTTTTTT	CASSLGRPEGTGELFF
TRBJ2-7	few	.	TRBV7-9	TGTGCCAGCAGCAATACAGGGCACGAGCAGTACTTC	CASSNTGHEQYF
TRBJ2-7	few	TRBD2	TRBV20-1	TGCAGTGCTAGACTAGCGGGAGGGTCCCACGAGCAGTACTTC	CSARLAGGSHEQYF
TRBJ1-1	many	.	TRBV7-2	TGTGCCAGCAGCTTGATGACAGCAATGAACACTGAAGCTTTCTTT	CASSLMTAMNTEAFF
TRBJ2-7	many	TRBD2	TRBV7-2	TGTGCCAGCAGCCCGGCGGGGGGCCCCTACGAGCAGTACTTC	CASSPAGGPYEQYF
TRBJ2-2	many	TRBD2	TRBV2	TGTGCCAGCGAACGAGGACTAGCGGGAGGGCCGGGCACCGGGGAGCTGTTTTTT	CASERGLAGGPGTGELFF